The clone carrying this T cell receptor beta chain was recorded only once. Methods used by the authors: The authors estimated nucleated cell counts from reference gene primer amplification. The data were produced by immunoSEQ multiplex PCR, yet TCRdb's version contains in-frame clones alone and is incomplete. The DNA was the basis for D and trimming; V, J and clone size are from that table. The sample holds 200,000 to 250,000 clones; just over 85% are singletons and the top ten take less than 4.5%. Enrolled through a virtual design, the participants were between roughly 18 and 100 years of age and came from about two dozen US areas. V shed 6 bases and J shed 8 bases, with 19 bases lying between them. The CDR3 covers 14 residues. CDR1 is SGHTA, CDR2 FQGNSA, per germline. The sample comes from a study of blood T cell repertoires in COVID-19. Study as a whole: From T cells, B-cell-depleted T cells, or PBMCs came the material, which was cDNA or gDNA.

The rearrangement links TRBV7-2 to TRBJ1-2; maybe TRBD1 (5 bases). Sequencing was done on a sample of PBMCs or T cells enriched from blood (not recorded which). The TCR was taken from a woman in her forties with acute COVID-19. The DNA for the CDR3 is TGTGCCAGCAGGCGTCGCGGGGGGGTAGGCGGCTACACCTTC. Translating it yields CASRRRGGVGGYTF.